This T cell receptor beta chain derives from a study of blood T cell repertoires in COVID-19. About the study: Sites in the United States, Italy and Spain provided acute and convalescent COVID-19 samples. T cells, B-cell-depleted T cells, or PBMCs supplied cDNA or gDNA.

As originally analysed: Nucleated cell number was recorded as an estimate derived from reference gene primer amplification. The protocol was immunoSEQ multiplex PCR, while the TCRdb copy is restricted to in-frame clones and leaves out a portion. Clone size and the V and J calls come from that table; the DNA yielded D and trimming. Of roughly 410,000 clones detected, 89% appear once; the ten largest clones hold under 2%. Enrollment of patients from Seattle took place during active infection, with longitudinal follow-up. CDR3 length equals 15 residues. CDR1 is SGHTA and CDR2 is FQGNSA in the germline V gene. Trimming left V 10 bases short and J 2 bases short, with 18 bases between.

Sequenced material: peripheral blood. The clonotype comes from a woman between 35 and 50 years old with COVID-19, enrolled during active disease. J is TRBJ1-5 and V is TRBV7-2; tentatively, D is TRBD1 (5 bases). The CDR3: CATSQGLVGNQPQHF. CDR3 sequence (DNA): TGTGCCACGAGCCAGGGACTGGTGGGCAATCAGCCCCAGCATTTT.